There are many counts of the clone carrying this T cell receptor (beta chain). Antigen: not known. The sample comes from a study of breast tumors, draining lymph nodes, adjacent tissues. Study-wide results and limits: Data only fit, rather than demonstrated, lymph node origin of most tumor T cells. Most tumor T cells seemingly derive from lymph node, then expand in tumor. Tumor TCR diversity was below lymph nodes but above nontumor tissue.

Each CDR3 protein is one row after TCRdb ran MiXCR on the multiplex PCR reads. Of 120,000 or so distinct CDR3 sequences in the sample, approximately 20% were seen once. The V and J ends lost 5 bases and 5 bases, in that order; junction bases with no gene match: 6. The CDR3 consists of 14 residues. Germline CDR1 and CDR2: MGHDK and SYGVNS. The lymph nodes were axillary draining lymph nodes from breast cancer patients. The V call is TRBV25-1, the J call TRBJ2-1; 7 nucleotides line up with TRBD2. This sequence originates from a female donor with breast cancer. Some clones in this sample may be carry-over from other donors' samples. Sequenced: axillary lymph node tissue. In DNA form, the CDR3 reads TGTGCCAGCAGTTTCGGGACTAACCACAATGAGCAGTTCTTC. Protein sequence: CASSFGTNHNEQFF. The full variable domain, in which reference TRBV25-1 and TRBJ2-1 provide the parts outside the CDR3, is EADIYQTPRYLVIGTGKKITLECSQTMGHDKMYWYQQDPGMELHLIHYSYGVNSTEKGDLSSESTVSRIRTEHFPLTLESARPSHTSQYLCASSFGTNHNEQFFGPGTRLTVL.